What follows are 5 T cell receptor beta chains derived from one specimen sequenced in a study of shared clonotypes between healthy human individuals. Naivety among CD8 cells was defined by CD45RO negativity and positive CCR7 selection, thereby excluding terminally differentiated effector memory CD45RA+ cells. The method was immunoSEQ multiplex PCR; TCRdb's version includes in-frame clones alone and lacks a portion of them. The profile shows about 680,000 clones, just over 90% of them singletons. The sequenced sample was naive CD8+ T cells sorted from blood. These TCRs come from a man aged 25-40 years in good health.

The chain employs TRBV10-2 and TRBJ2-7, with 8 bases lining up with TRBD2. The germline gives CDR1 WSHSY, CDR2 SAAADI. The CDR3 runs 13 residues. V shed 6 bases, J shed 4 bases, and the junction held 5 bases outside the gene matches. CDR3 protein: CASSPSGPYEQYF. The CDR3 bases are TGCGCCAGCAGCCCTAGCGGGCCGTACGAGCAGTACTTC.

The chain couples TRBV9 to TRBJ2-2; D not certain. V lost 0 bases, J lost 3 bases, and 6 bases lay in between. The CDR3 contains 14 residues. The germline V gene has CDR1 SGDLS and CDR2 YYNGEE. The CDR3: CASSVDRDTGELFF. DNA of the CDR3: TGTGCCAGCAGCGTAGATCGAGACACCGGGGAGCTGTTTTTT. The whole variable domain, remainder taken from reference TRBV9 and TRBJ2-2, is DSGVTQTPKHLITATGQRVTLRCSPRSGDLSVYWYQQSLDQGLQFLIQYYNGEERAKGNILERFSAQQFPDLHSELNLSSLELGDSALYFCASSVDRDTGELFFGEGSRLTVL.

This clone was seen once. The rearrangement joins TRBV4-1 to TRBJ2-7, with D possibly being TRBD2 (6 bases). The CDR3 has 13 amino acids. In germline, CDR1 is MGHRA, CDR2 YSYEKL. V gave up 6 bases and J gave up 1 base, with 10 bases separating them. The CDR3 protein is CASSPSDSYEQYF. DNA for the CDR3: TGCGCCAGCAGTCCTAGCGATTCCTACGAGCAGTACTTC.

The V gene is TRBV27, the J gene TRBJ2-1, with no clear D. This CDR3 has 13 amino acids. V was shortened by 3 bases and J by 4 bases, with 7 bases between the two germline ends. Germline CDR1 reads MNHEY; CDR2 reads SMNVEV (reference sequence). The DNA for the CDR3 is TGTGCCAGCAGTTTCGACCCTTACAATGAGCAGTTCTTC. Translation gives CASSFDPYNEQFF.

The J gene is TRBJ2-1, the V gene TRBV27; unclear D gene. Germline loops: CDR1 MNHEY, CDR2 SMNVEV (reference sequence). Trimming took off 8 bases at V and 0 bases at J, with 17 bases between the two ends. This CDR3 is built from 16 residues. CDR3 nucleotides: TGTGCCAGCGGCGTCGTCGGCTTCAGCTCCTACAATGAGCAGTTCTTC. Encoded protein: CASGVVGFSSYNEQFF.